This TCR beta chain was observed in a study of blood T cells in healthy people across ages (dated by TCRdb to the mid-2010s). Broadly, across the study: In model experiments, template switching captured about one uniquely barcoded TCR beta cDNA molecule for every two T cells. To avoid experimental bias, donors of different ages were distributed randomly across sequencing lanes. The study analyzed two additional independent replicas of 1 million unique cDNA reads from the same blood draw for two donors, one aged 18 to 30 and one aged 80 or older. The study measured age-related changes in TCR beta repertoire diversity using deep sequencing normalized with unique cDNA molecular identifiers. Donors were grouped into four age groups: young (average approximately 15 years), middle-aged (roughly 40), aged (around 56) and long-lived (just over 80).

A word on this clonotype: The specificity of this receptor is unknown. No much larger clone is present one base from it, and per-base qualities are unavailable.

Beyond this particular receptor, the publication reports: Because the CMV infection status of the donors was unknown, age-related changes in expanded clonotypes may potentially have been confounded. Compared with the aged group, more naive CD4+ T cells, fewer expanded clones and increased TCR diversity were shown by the long-lived group, suggesting age selection. Estimates of total diversity based on one million sequenced T cells were considered lower bounds and underestimates. Since profiling was done on bulk unsorted PBMCs, naive and antigen-experienced compartments could not be conclusively compared. As age increased, observed TCR beta diversity per million T cells dropped in a roughly linear way, and a significant reduction was already evident by age 40. The percentage of naive T cells measured by flow cytometry correlated strongly with observed TCR beta diversity.

The library was generated by 5' RACE. Sequencing used an Illumina HiSeq 2500. A second roughly 6 to 12 cycle PCR used a sample-barcoded 5' primer and a J-beta primer mix. A unique molecular identifier was introduced onto each TCR beta cDNA molecule by a template-switch 5' adaptor carrying 12 random nucleotides. At least 3 million CDR3-containing paired-end reads were obtained from each sample. All of the RNA was converted into first-strand cDNA using the Mint cDNA synthesis kit, with a TRBC-specific oligonucleotide serving as the primer. After uracil-DNA glycosylase treatment, a first 18-cycle PCR used universal primers M1SS and BC2_uni_R on all cDNA. On the authors' methods: Normalization of each sample was performed by random selection of 1 million high-quality reads, each carrying a distinct molecular identifier. Instead of being binned into consensus sequences, reads with shared molecular identifiers were discarded. MiTCR, with a Q25 quality threshold and the strictest error-elimination algorithm, was used for CDR3 identification, clonotype clustering and error correction. A nonparametric unseen species model with Euler transformation was used to estimate a lower bound on total TCR beta diversity. TCRdb passed the public sequencing reads through fastp at Q25 and MiXCR, retaining productive beta sequences. CDR3 protein duplicates are merged, each entry listing the most common genes and DNA. The V and J calls reflect TCRdb's pipeline rather than the authors' work. The sample records under 850,000 distinct CDR3 sequences, about 34% of which are singletons. In total, the top ten clones hold roughly 13% of the sample.

Donors were around 37 systemically healthy Caucasian individuals from Russia aged roughly 6 to 90 years. Each donor gave roughly 9 milliliters of peripheral blood, drawn into EDTA-treated Vacutainer tubes. Ficoll-Paque density-gradient centrifugation was used to isolate PBMCs, with at least 7 million obtained per sample. Trizol reagent was used to extract total RNA from PBMCs, with at least 5.5 micrograms per sample. For every donor, an aliquot of PBMCs went through flow cytometry to measure the percentages of naive CD45RAhigh/CD27high T cells. Material: blood. This TCR was sampled from a man between 18 and 35 years old in good health.

At the DNA level, the sequence is TGCGCCAGCAGCCTCCCCAGGGATGAAGGTGAAAAACTGTTTTTT. This gives the protein CASSLPRDEGEKLFF. The rearrangement combines TRBV4-1 with TRBJ1-4, and perhaps TRBD1 as D gene, on 5 matching bases. V loses 4 bases of germline sequence and J loses 7 bases, and the interval between the two ends is 16 bases. Inclusive of the bounding cysteine and phenylalanine, the CDR3 is 15 residues long. Just the 45-base CDR3 DNA is kept, in frame starting at base 1. The germline V gene yields MGHRA for CDR1 and YSYEKL for CDR2.